Reported below is one T cell receptor (beta chain). Original handling: It was from reference gene primer amplification that nucleated cell counts were estimated. Assay: immunoSEQ multiplex PCR; the TCRdb copy retains only in-frame clones and omits some. D and trimming come from the DNA, and the V and J calls and clone size come from that table. The top ten clones hold over 1.5% of a sample with a few hundred thousand clones, 88% of them seen once. The data belong to a study of blood T cell repertoires in COVID-19. Study information: Samples representing acute and convalescent COVID-19 were sourced from the United States, Italy and Spain. Nucleic acid was either cDNA or gDNA, and it came from T cells, B-cell-depleted T cells, or PBMCs.

V was clipped by 0 bases and J by 3 bases; unmatched bases: 3. CDR1 is SGHRS and CDR2 is YFSETQ in the germline V gene. The CDR3 length is 15 residues. The TCR was taken from an older man with acute or convalescent COVID-19. Specimen: peripheral blood. This chain uses TRBV5-1 with TRBJ2-3; TRBD2 matches 8 bases. DNA for the CDR3: TGCGCCAGCAGCTTGGAGCGGGAGCAAACAGATACGCAGTATTTT. Protein product: CASSLEREQTDTQYF.